Detailed here is one T cell receptor (beta chain). The antigen is undetermined. The data were taken from a study of cytotoxic CD8 clonotypes in ibrutinib-treated CLL. Findings and caveats of the study: Measured clonality at baseline was greater than in age-matched healthy donors and tracked with circulating CD8+ T-cell counts.

Sequencing used immunoSEQ multiplex PCR; TCRdb keeps in-frame clones, though not all of them. The sample has 160,000 or so clones, about 88% seen once. The length of the CDR3 is 17 residues. Germline CDR1 is MGHRA and CDR2 is YSYEKL. With 0 bases removed from V and 0 bases from J, the gap between germline ends came to 11 bases. The chain carries TRBV4-1 and TRBJ2-2; D is unresolved. Sequencing was performed on PBMCs, taken at disease progression, from a patient treated with ibrutinib. This clonotype was sampled from a human donor with chronic lymphocytic leukemia. CDR3 bases: TGCGCCAGCAGCCAAGATACGGCAGCTGCGAACACCGGGGAGCTGTTTTTT. As protein: CASSQDTAAANTGELFF.